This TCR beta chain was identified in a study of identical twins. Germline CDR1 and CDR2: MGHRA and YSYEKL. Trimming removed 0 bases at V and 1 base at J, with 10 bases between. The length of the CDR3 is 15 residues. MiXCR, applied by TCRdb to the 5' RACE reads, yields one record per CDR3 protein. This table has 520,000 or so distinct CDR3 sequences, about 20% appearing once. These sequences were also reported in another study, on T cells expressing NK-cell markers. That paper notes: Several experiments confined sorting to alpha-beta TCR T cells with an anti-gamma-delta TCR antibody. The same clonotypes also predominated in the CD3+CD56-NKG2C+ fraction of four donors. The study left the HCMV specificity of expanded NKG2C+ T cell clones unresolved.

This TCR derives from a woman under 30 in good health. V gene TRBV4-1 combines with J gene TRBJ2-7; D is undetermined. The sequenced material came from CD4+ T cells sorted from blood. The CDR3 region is CASSQDRALSYEQYF. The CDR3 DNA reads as TGCGCCAGCAGCCAAGATCGGGCCCTATCCTACGAGCAGTACTTC.